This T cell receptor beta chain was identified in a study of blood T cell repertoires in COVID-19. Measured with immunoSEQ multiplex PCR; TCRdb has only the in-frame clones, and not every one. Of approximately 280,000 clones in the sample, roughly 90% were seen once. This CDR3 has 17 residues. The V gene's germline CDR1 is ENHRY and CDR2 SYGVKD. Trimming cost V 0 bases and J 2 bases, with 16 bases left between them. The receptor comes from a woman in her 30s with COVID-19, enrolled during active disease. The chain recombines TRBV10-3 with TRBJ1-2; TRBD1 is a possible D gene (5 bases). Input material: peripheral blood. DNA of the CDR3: TGTGCCATCAGTGAGTCAGCTGCGGGGGGGACCAACTATGGCTACACCTTC. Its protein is CAISESAAGGTNYGYTF.